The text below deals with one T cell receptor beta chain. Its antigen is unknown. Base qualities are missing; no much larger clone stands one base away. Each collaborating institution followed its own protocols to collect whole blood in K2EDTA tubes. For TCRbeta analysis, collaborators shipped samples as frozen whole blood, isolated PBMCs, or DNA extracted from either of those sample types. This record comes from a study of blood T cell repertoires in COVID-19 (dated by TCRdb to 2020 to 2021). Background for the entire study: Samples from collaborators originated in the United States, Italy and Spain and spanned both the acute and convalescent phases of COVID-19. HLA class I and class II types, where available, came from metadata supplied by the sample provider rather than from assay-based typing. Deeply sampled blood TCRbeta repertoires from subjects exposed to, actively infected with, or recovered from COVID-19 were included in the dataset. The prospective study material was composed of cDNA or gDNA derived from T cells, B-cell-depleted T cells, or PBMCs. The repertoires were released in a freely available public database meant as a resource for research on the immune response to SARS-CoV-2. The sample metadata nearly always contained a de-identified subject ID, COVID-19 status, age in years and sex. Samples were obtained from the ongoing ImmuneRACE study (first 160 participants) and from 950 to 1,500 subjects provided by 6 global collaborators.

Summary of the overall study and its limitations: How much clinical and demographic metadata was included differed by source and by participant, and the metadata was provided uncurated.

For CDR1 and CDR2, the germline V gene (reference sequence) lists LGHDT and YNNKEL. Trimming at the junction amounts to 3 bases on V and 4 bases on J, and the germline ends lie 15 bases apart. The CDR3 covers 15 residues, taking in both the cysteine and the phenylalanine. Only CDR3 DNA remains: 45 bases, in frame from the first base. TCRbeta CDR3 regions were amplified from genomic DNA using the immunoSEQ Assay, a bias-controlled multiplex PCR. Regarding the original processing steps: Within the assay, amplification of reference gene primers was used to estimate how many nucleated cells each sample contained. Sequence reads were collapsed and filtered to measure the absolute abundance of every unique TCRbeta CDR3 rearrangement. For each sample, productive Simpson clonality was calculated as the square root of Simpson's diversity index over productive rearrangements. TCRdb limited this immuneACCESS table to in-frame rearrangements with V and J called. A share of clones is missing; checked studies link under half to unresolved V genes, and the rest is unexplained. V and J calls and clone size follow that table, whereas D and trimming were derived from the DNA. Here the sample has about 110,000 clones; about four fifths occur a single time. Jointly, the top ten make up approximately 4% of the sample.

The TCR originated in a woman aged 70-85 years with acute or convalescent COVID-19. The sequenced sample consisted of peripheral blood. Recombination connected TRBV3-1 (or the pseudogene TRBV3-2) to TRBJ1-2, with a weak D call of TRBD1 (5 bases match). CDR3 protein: CASSHPYQGIYGYTF. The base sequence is TGTGCCAGCAGCCACCCGTATCAGGGAATCTATGGCTACACCTTC.